This T cell receptor (beta chain) was sequenced during a study of blood T cell repertoires in COVID-19. The table came from immunoSEQ multiplex PCR; TCRdb's copy has only in-frame clones and leaves some out. The top ten hold roughly 8% of the sample, which has about 140,000 clones, about 86% seen once. The trim removed 1 base at V and 8 bases at J, leaving 6 bases unmatched. Germline CDR1 reads LGHDT; CDR2 reads YNNKEL (reference sequence). The CDR3 has 15 amino acids. The chain links TRBV3-1 (or the pseudogene TRBV3-2) to TRBJ2-1, with 9 bases that match TRBD2. The origin of this receptor is a woman aged 55-70 years with acute or convalescent COVID-19. The sequenced sample consisted of peripheral blood. Here the CDR3 reads CASSQGRGGFHEQFF. The CDR3 region has the DNA TGTGCCAGCAGCCAAGGGCGGGGGGGTTTCCATGAGCAGTTCTTC.